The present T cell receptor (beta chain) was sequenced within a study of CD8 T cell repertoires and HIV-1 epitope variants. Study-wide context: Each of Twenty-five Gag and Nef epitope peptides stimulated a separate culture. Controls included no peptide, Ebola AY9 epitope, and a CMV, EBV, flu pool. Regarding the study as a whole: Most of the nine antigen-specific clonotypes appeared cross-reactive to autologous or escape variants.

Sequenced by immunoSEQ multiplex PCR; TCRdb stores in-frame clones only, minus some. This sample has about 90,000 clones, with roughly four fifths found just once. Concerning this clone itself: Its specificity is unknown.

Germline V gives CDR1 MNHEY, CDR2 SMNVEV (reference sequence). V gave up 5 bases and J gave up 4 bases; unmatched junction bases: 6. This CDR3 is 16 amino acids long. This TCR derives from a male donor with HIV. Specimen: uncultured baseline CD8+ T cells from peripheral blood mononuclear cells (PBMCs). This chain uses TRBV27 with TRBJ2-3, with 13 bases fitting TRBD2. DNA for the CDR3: TGTGCCAGCAGTCCTGGACTAGCGGGAGATGCAGATACGCAGTATTTT. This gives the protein CASSPGLAGDADTQYF.